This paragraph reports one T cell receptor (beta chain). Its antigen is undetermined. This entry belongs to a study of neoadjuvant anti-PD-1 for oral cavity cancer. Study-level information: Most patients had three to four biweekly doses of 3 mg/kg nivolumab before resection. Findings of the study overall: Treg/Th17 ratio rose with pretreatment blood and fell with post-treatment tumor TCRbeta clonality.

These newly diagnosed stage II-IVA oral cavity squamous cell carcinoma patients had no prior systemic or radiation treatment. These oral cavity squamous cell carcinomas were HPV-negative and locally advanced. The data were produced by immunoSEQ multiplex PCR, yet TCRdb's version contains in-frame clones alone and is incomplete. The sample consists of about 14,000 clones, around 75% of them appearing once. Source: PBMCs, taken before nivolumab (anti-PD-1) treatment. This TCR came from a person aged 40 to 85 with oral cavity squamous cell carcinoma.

CDR3 sequence (DNA): TGTGCCAGCAGTTACTCGACAGGCTACTACGAGCAGTACTTC. Translated, it gives CASSYSTGYYEQYF. This chain joins TRBV6-5 and TRBJ2-7; possible D gene TRBD1, 6 bases. The germline V gene has CDR1 MNHEY and CDR2 SVGAGI. V gave up 0 bases and J gave up 3 bases, with 9 bases separating them. The CDR3 has 14 residues.